The 6 T cell receptor beta chains listed next were all sequenced from one sample in a study of graft-versus-host responses after intestinal transplantation. Intraepithelial plus lamina propria lymphocytes were released by processing graft tissue. Libraries were prepared by immunoSEQ multiplex PCR; TCRdb keeps only in-frame clonotypes and omits some of them. The profile covers 9,000 to 10,000 clones, with around nine tenths appearing a single time and about 5.2% taken by the ten largest. The sample consisted of ileum tissue, taken around 740 days after intestinal transplantation. The receptors originated from a human patient who received an intestinal transplant, so some T cells may come from the graft donor.

The chain is built from TRBV5-1 and TRBJ1-4; D is uncertain. Germline lookup yields CDR1 SGHRS and CDR2 YFSETQ. V was trimmed by 4 bases and J by 3 bases, leaving 10 bases between them. This CDR3 has 14 residues. CDR3 region: CASSVRPSNEKLFF. The DNA of the CDR3 is TGCGCCAGCAGCGTAAGGCCCTCTAATGAAAAACTGTTTTTT.

The chain recombines TRBV5-1 with TRBJ1-4; D is possibly TRBD1 (5 bases). Germline V CDR1 and CDR2: SGHRS, YFSETQ. The CDR3 is 14 residues long. Deletions cut 2 bases from V and 11 bases from J, with 16 bases between. The CDR3 region has the DNA TGCGCCAGCAGCTTTGACAGTCTTGAGAGGAAACTGTTTTTT. Residues: CASSFDSLERKLFF. Combining the CDR3 with reference TRBV5-1 and TRBJ1-4 gives the whole variable domain KAGVTQTPRYLIKTRGQQVTLSCSPISGHRSVSWYQQTPGQGLQFLFEYFSETQRNKGNFPGRFSGRQFSNSRSEMNVSTLELGDSALYLCASSFDSLERKLFFGSGTQLSVL.

This clone came up a few times. This chain links TRBV6-5 with TRBJ2-7; no clear D gene. The CDR3 loop spans 14 amino acids. Trimming left V 0 bases short and J 2 bases short, with 8 bases between. Germline assignment: CDR1 MNHEY and CDR2 SVGAGI. The CDR3: CASSYSQGPYEQYF. CDR3 sequence (DNA): TGTGCCAGCAGTTACTCACAAGGGCCCTACGAGCAGTACTTC.

The chain joins TRBV7-2 to TRBJ1-5; a possible D gene is TRBD1 (5 bases). V was trimmed by 5 bases and J by 5 bases, leaving 13 bases between them. Germline CDR1 and CDR2: SGHTA and FQGNSA. The CDR3 is 14 amino acids. CDR3 region: CASSAYRDDQPQHF. The CDR3 region has the DNA TGTGCCAGCAGCGCATACCGGGACGATCAGCCCCAGCATTTT.

This chain joins TRBV19 and TRBJ1-2, with a tentative D call TRBD1 (6 bases). Germline lookup yields CDR1 LNHDA and CDR2 SQIVND (reference sequence). Trimming took off 3 bases at V and 3 bases at J, with 14 bases between the two ends. This CDR3 is built from 15 residues. CDR3 nucleotide sequence: TGTGCCAGTAGTATCATGTTTGCAGGGGACTATGGCTACACCTTC. Translation: CASSIMFAGDYGYTF. Full variable domain (outside the CDR3, taken from reference TRBV19 and TRBJ1-2): DGGITQSPKYLFRKEGQNVTLSCEQNLNHDAMYWYRQDPGQGLRLIYYSQIVNDFQKGDIAEGYSVSREKKESFPLTVTSAQKNPTAFYLCASSIMFAGDYGYTFGSGTRLTVV.

The rearrangement uses TRBV7-2 and TRBJ2-5, with D unclear. The CDR3 consists of 13 residues. Germline assignment: CDR1 SGHTA and CDR2 FQGNSA. Trimming cost V 1 base and J 3 bases, with 6 bases left between them. CDR3 DNA: TGTGCCAGCAGCTTAGTGGCCGAAGAGACCCAGTACTTC. Encoded protein: CASSLVAEETQYF.